Listed here are 4 T cell receptor beta chains from one sample, sequenced in a study of shared clonotypes between healthy human individuals. Naive CD8 isolation took CD45RO-negative cells positively selected for CCR7 and excluded terminally differentiated effector memory CD45RA+ cells. Profiling relied on immunoSEQ multiplex PCR, and the TCRdb table lists in-frame clones only, not all of them. The table shows hundreds of thousands of clones, with 96% occurring only once. The sequencing sample was made of naive CD8+ T cells sorted from blood. The receptor set was obtained from a man in his thirties or forties in good health.

The V and J genes are TRBV28 and TRBJ2-7, with D unclear. In germline, CDR1 is MDHEN, CDR2 SYDVKM. There are 17 residues in the CDR3. Trimming cost V 2 bases and J 0 bases, with 17 bases left between them. This chain's CDR3 is CASSLSRWSILSYEQYF. In nucleotides, the CDR3 is TGTGCCAGCAGTTTAAGCAGGTGGTCGATCCTCTCCTACGAGCAGTACTTC.

V and J are TRBV11-2 and TRBJ2-6; either TRBD1 or TRBD2 may fit D (5 bases each). CDR3 length: 17 residues. The ends were cut back, 5 bases at V and 7 bases at J, with 21 bases in the middle. Looked up from germline, CDR1 is SGHAT and CDR2 is FQNNGV. CDR3 bases: TGTGCCAGCAGCATTGGGGGAATTGGGTCGGGAGCCAACGTCCTGACTTTC. Translated: CASSIGGIGSGANVLTF.

This chain joins TRBV2 and TRBJ2-5; 7 bases are a match to TRBD2. V gave up 1 base and J gave up 5 bases; unmatched junction bases: 13. Germline CDR1 and CDR2: SNHLY and FYNNEI. There are 17 residues in the CDR3. The CDR3 bases are TGTGCCAGCAGTGAAGAACAGAGTGGACTAGTCGGGGAGACCCAGTACTTC. Protein sequence: CASSEEQSGLVGETQYF.

A remark on this clone: Other DNA sequences from this sample encode an identical CDR3 as well. CDR3 in DNA: TGTGCCAGCAGCGTAGGGGGTTCTGGGGCCAACGTCCTGACTTTC. This gives the protein CASSVGGSGANVLTF. The gene calls are TRBV9 and TRBJ2-6, with D unclear. This CDR3 spans 15 amino acids. The germline V gene has CDR1 SGDLS and CDR2 YYNGEE. V was pared by 0 bases and J by 1 base, with 5 bases between.